A single sample is the source of the 27 T cell receptor beta chains below, sequenced in a study of regulatory T cells in long-lasting Graves disease. According to the study, TCR beta libraries were built with iRepertoire HTBI primers and CDR3-region Arm-PCR. TCRdb independently ran MiXCR on the multiplex PCR reads; one entry per CDR3 protein. The sample records roughly 260,000 distinct CDR3 sequences, around 19% being singletons. The time point denotes: newly diagnosed GD, antithyroid drugs for less than 3 months. PBMCs provided the RNA from which the TCR library was made. These data were likewise used in another study, on T cells in Graves' hyperthyroidism and ophthalmopathy.

The specimen was peripheral blood mononuclear cells (PBMCs), collected at new diagnosis, from a patient treated with antithyroid drugs. These receptors all come from a young woman with Graves disease.

This clonotype was counted at least ten times. The chain links TRBV3-1 to TRBJ1-1; D gene unclear. In germline, CDR1 is LGHDT, CDR2 YNNKEL (reference sequence). The CDR3 spans 13 residues. V was clipped by 4 bases and J by 8 bases, with 14 bases between them. CDR3 loop: CASSPTEAIEAFF. CDR3 bases: TGTGCCAGCAGCCCCACAGAAGCTATAGAAGCTTTCTTT.

This chain connects TRBV7-2 to TRBJ1-5; D possibly corresponds to TRBD1 (5 bases). CDR3 length equals 13 residues. Per the germline V gene, CDR1 is SGHTA and CDR2 is FQGNSA. Trimming took 7 bases from V and 4 from J, leaving 11 bases between them. The CDR3 reads CASTLAGNQPQHF. In nucleotides, the CDR3 is TGTGCCAGCACGCTCGCAGGGAATCAGCCCCAGCATTTT.

With respect to this clonotype: This sequence may be a read error, since a much larger clone differs from it by one base. The V and J genes are TRBV4-1 and TRBJ1-1; D remains unclear. There are 13 residues in the CDR3. CDR1 MGHRA and CDR2 YSYEKL come from the germline V gene. The CDR3 DNA reads as TGCGCCAGCAGCCTTCGACGGGGTGATGAAGTTTTCTTT. Residues: CASSLRRGDEVFF.

This clonotype was found many times. The rearrangement links TRBV5-4 to TRBJ2-1; no clear D. This CDR3 is 12 amino acids long. Germline lookup yields CDR1 SGHNT and CDR2 YYREEE (reference sequence). V dropped 2 bases and J dropped 8 bases, with 8 bases sitting between them. In nucleotides, the CDR3 is TGTGCCAGCAGCTTTTCAGAGGATGAGCAGTTCTTC. Its translation is CASSFSEDEQFF.

This clonotype was seen ten or more times. V gene TRBV3-1 combines with J gene TRBJ1-1; TRBD1 is a possible D gene (6 bases). CDR1 and CDR2 from the germline V gene are LGHDT and YNNKEL (reference sequence). CDR3 size: 11 residues. V shed 5 bases and J shed 7 bases, with 8 bases lying between them. CDR3 in amino acids: CASSEDSEAFF. The CDR3 DNA reads as TGTGCCAGCAGCGAGGACAGTGAAGCTTTCTTT.

Comments on this clonotype: The likely explanation is a read error, given a far larger clone one base away. The rearrangement uses TRBV5-5 and TRBJ2-1; perhaps TRBD1 as D (5 bases). CDR1 is SGHKS, CDR2 YYEKEE, per germline (reference sequence). The CDR3 sequence is 15 residues long. V lost 6 bases to trimming and J lost 10 bases, with 23 bases between them. This chain's CDR3 is CASTNYRYNTYEQFF. CDR3 nucleotides: TGTGCCAGCACCAACTACAGGTACAATACCTACGAGCAGTTCTTC.

A remark on this clonotype: This may arise from a read error, as a much more abundant clone is one base away. The chain couples TRBV6-1 to TRBJ1-2; maybe TRBD1 (6 bases). The CDR3 extends over 14 amino acids. Per germline, CDR1 MNHNS and CDR2 SASEGT. The DNA of the CDR3 is TGTACCAGCAGAGTCTACAGGGAAAACTATGGCTACACCTTC. Translating it yields CTSRVYRENYGYTF.

This clonotype showed up many times. The V and J genes are TRBV6-2 or TRBV6-3 and TRBJ1-3; perhaps TRBD1 as D (6 bases). The V end lost 6 bases, the J end lost 4 bases, and 16 bases lay between the germline ends. The germline V gene has CDR1 MNHEY and CDR2 SVGEGT. This CDR3 has 15 amino acids. The CDR3 region is CASRQTGPRGNTIYF. The CDR3 DNA sequence: TGTGCCAGCAGACAGACAGGTCCGCGGGGAAACACCATATATTTT.

This clonotype was found many times. The germline gene is not matched at one end of the junction; a read error may be the cause. The V gene is TRBV7-7, the J gene TRBJ2-1; D perhaps matches TRBD1 (5 bases). CDR1 is SSHAT and CDR2 is FNYEAQ in the germline V gene (reference sequence). This CDR3 spans 14 amino acids. The CDR3 DNA reads as TGTGCTAGCAGCTTAGCAGCAGGGTTAGATGAGCAGTTCTTC. Its protein is CASSLAAGLDEQFF.

Many counts were recorded for this clonotype. J is TRBJ1-1 and V is TRBV2, with D uncertain. The CDR3 loop spans 13 amino acids. Per germline, CDR1 SNHLY and CDR2 FYNNEI. V was shortened by 3 bases and J by 1 base, with 6 bases between the two germline ends. In DNA form, the CDR3 reads TGTGCCAGCAGTGATTTCAAGAACACTGAAGCTTTCTTT. Translation: CASSDFKNTEAFF.

This clonotype was observed many times. This chain connects TRBV18 to TRBJ2-1, with D possibly being TRBD2 (5 bases). Germline assignment: CDR1 KGHSH and CDR2 LQKENI. The CDR3 contains 14 residues. Trimming left V 2 bases short and J 1 base short, with 6 bases between. The CDR3 DNA follows: TGTGCCAGCTCACCAGAGGGTTCCTACAATGAGCAGTTCTTC. Its translation is CASSPEGSYNEQFF.

This clonotype was detected once. The chain employs TRBV2 and TRBJ2-3; TRBD2 matches at 8 bases. V trimming: 2 bases; J trimming: 7 bases; junction bases outside the gene matches: 20. This CDR3 is built from 19 residues. Germline-derived CDR1 and CDR2 are SNHLY and FYNNEI. CDR3: CASSENRLALGNRMNTQYF. CDR3 nucleotides: TGTGCCAGCAGTGAAAATAGACTAGCGCTGGGCAACCGTATGAATACGCAGTATTTT. The whole variable domain, filled in from reference TRBV2 and TRBJ2-3, reads EPEVTQTPSHQVTQMGQEVILRCVPISNHLYFYWYRQILGQKVEFLVSFYNNEISEKSEIFDDQFSVERPDGSNFTLKIRSTKLEDSAMYFCASSENRLALGNRMNTQYFGPGTRLTVL.

There are many counts of this clonotype. This chain joins TRBV6-5 and TRBJ2-7; D possibly corresponds to TRBD1 (6 bases). Deletions cut 4 bases from V and 3 bases from J, with 16 bases between. The CDR3 contains 15 residues. The germline V gene has CDR1 MNHEY and CDR2 SVGAGI. The CDR3 reads CASSLPGHSYYEQYF. DNA of the CDR3: TGTGCCAGCAGTTTACCGGGACACTCGTACTACGAGCAGTACTTC.

This clonotype was seen repeatedly, ten times or more. V usage is TRBV18 and J usage is TRBJ2-2; 7 bases are shared with TRBD1. Trimming took 1 base from V and 6 from J; bases not matched to a gene: 8. Germline V CDR1 and CDR2: KGHSH, LQKENI. CDR3 length: 16 residues. For the CDR3, the DNA is TGTGCCAGCTCACCACGGGAGACAGGGCGATCCGGGGAGCTGTTTTTT. It encodes CASSPRETGRSGELFF.

This clonotype has a handful of counts. A junction end diverges from the germline sequence, so it may reflect a read error. The CDR3 region is CASSTLEHRDKLGF. The CDR3 nucleotides are TGTGCCAGTAGTACACTCGAACACCGGGACAAGCTGGGTTTT. This chain joins TRBV19 and TRBJ1-5; TRBD1 is a possible D gene (6 bases). CDR1 and CDR2 (germline): LNHDA, SQIVND (reference sequence). This CDR3 is built from 14 residues.

This clonotype was counted only a few times. A much more abundant neighbour one base away suggests this may be a read error. The CDR3 does not close with the conserved phenylalanine or tryptophan, likely indicating a read error. The V and J genes are TRBV7-9 and TRBJ1-2; no clear D. Germline CDR1 SEHNR, CDR2 FQNEAQ (reference sequence). CDR3 length equals 15 residues. Here the CDR3 reads CASSLVATTNYGYTL. In DNA form, the CDR3 reads TGCGCCAGCAGCTTGGTCGCGACGACTAACTATGGCTACACCTTA.

In its sample, this clonotype was seen many times. This chain links TRBV15 with TRBJ2-1; tentative D call: TRBD1 (8 bases). The CDR3 extends over 15 amino acids. V lost 4 bases and J lost 6, with 16 bases in between. Per the germline V gene, CDR1 is LNHNV and CDR2 is YYDKDF (reference sequence). CDR3 amino acids: CATSKQGGGTNEQFF. For the CDR3, the DNA is TGTGCCACCAGCAAACAGGGGGGAGGGACCAATGAGCAGTTCTTC.

The sample holds many counts of this clonotype. The genes are TRBV10-3 and TRBJ2-2; possible D gene TRBD1, 5 bases. The V end was cut by 6 bases, the J end by 3 bases, with 14 bases between. Germline CDR1 is ENHRY and CDR2 is SYGVKD. This CDR3 spans 15 amino acids. CDR3 in DNA: TGTGCCATCAGCACCCGACCAGGGCACACCGGGGAGCTGTTTTTT. Protein product: CAISTRPGHTGELFF.

The rearrangement joins TRBV20-1 to TRBJ1-2, with TRBD1 matching over 11 bases. Germline CDR1 and CDR2: DFQATT and SNEGSKA (reference sequence). The V and J ends lost 5 bases and 6 bases, in that order; junction bases with no gene match: 5. The CDR3 consists of 13 residues. The CDR3 DNA reads as TGCAGTGCTCCGCCGGGACAGGGGGATGGCTACACCTTC. It codes for CSAPPGQGDGYTF.

This clonotype came up many times. V and J are TRBV6-1 and TRBJ2-2, with TRBD1 as a possible D gene (5 bases). The CDR3 length is 18 residues. CDR1 MNHNS and CDR2 SASEGT come from the germline V gene. Trimming removed 8 bases from V and 0 bases from J, with 22 bases in between. The CDR3 protein is CASSDHYTGETNTGELFF. In DNA, the CDR3 is TGTGCCAGCTCAGATCATTACACAGGCGAGACGAACACCGGGGAGCTGTTTTTT.

Details on this clonotype: A clone one base away is much larger, so this may be a read error. The chain uses TRBV7-2 and TRBJ2-1; 9 bases agree with TRBD2. The CDR3 sequence is 14 residues long. Germline assignment: CDR1 SGHTA and CDR2 FQGNSA. The CDR3 nucleotides read TGCGCCAGCAGCCTCGGGACTAGCATATACGAGCAGTTCTTC. It encodes CASSLGTSIYEQFF.

The table lists this clonotype with many counts. This chain links TRBV20-1 with TRBJ1-5; 9 nucleotides agree with TRBD1. With V trimmed by 6 bases and J by 0 bases, 15 bases remained unmatched. Germline V gene sequence: CDR1 DFQATT, CDR2 SNEGSKA (reference sequence). CDR3 length equals 18 residues. The chain's CDR3 is CSAGIPGQGPYSNQPQHF. CDR3 DNA: TGCAGTGCAGGGATTCCGGGACAGGGACCTTATAGCAATCAGCCCCAGCATTTT.

This sequence joins TRBV6-2 or TRBV6-3 and TRBJ1-2, with TRBD1 identical over 8 bases. The CDR3 covers 14 residues. With V trimmed by 6 bases and J by 0 bases, 3 bases remained unmatched. Germline assignment: CDR1 MNHEY and CDR2 SVGEGT. CDR3 in DNA: TGTGCCAGCAGGGGACAGGCGTCTAACTATGGCTACACCTTC. It is translated as CASRGQASNYGYTF.

This clonotype was detected a few times. The gene calls are TRBV6-1 and TRBJ1-5; D possibly corresponds to TRBD1 (5 bases). Germline lookup yields CDR1 MNHNS and CDR2 SASEGT. The CDR3 has 14 amino acids. V lost 8 bases to trimming and J lost 9 bases, with 20 bases between them. The CDR3 is CASPGPTNPGPQHF. CDR3 sequence (DNA): TGTGCCAGCCCGGGACCCACGAATCCCGGGCCCCAGCATTTT.

At least ten counts were recorded for this clonotype. This sequence joins TRBV2 and TRBJ2-5, with D perhaps matching TRBD2 (6 bases). The CDR3 totals 14 residues. Trimming shortened V by 6 bases and J by 1 base, and 12 bases separated the two germline ends. Germline CDR1 and CDR2: SNHLY and FYNNEI. The CDR3 DNA is TGTGCCAGCAGCTCCGGGACTTTCCAAGAGACCCAGTACTTC. Its protein is CASSSGTFQETQYF.

This clonotype was found many times. The V gene is TRBV27, the J gene TRBJ2-2; 14 nucleotides match TRBD2. The CDR3 sequence is 16 residues long. Germline V CDR1 and CDR2: MNHEY, SMNVEV (reference sequence). Trimming removed 1 base from V and 6 bases from J; junction bases left unmatched: 1. CDR3 bases: TGTGCCAGCAGTTTATTGACTAGCGGGGGGGCCGGGGAGCTGTTTTTT. Its protein is CASSLLTSGGAGELFF.

This clonotype was observed a few times. A much larger clone differs by one base, so this may be a read error. This chain uses TRBV6-1 with TRBJ2-7; 7 positions match TRBD2. The ends lost 2 bases at V and 0 bases at J; junction bases unmatched: 16. Germline V CDR1 and CDR2: MNHNS, SASEGT. The CDR3 contains 19 residues. The CDR3 region is CASSETERGLRALSYEQYF. The CDR3 DNA is TGTGCCAGCAGTGAAACGGAAAGGGGACTACGCGCGCTCTCCTACGAGCAGTACTTC.